Shown below are 17 T cell receptor beta chains from a single sample sequenced in a study of T cells in Graves' hyperthyroidism and ophthalmopathy (dated by TCRdb to about 2019). The library was built by means of multiplex PCR. Sequencing took place on an Illumina HiSeq 2000. Amplification of TCR beta CDR3 regions was carried out from RNA transcripts. The TCR CDR3 was subjected to a first round of RT-PCR using the HTBI primer set and the Qiagen OneStep RT-PCR kit. The public reads were quality trimmed at Q25 with fastp and then assembled into clones with MiXCR by TCRdb, keeping productive beta chains. Every distinct CDR3 protein forms one entry, paired with its most common genes and DNA. Within this sample are hundreds of thousands of distinct CDR3 sequences, with around 15% of them counted one time only. Of the sample, roughly 19% is held by the ten largest clones. The sample was blood. All receptors derive from a woman aged 55-69 years with Graves' ophthalmopathy.

The V gene is TRBV2, the J gene TRBJ2-5; 8 bases fit TRBD1. Unmatched junction bases numbered 14, after V lost 4 bases and J lost 4 bases. The V gene's germline CDR1 is SNHLY and CDR2 FYNNEI. There are 17 residues in the CDR3. CDR3: CASSVPQTGVNGETQYF. The CDR3 DNA reads as TGTGCCAGCAGTGTACCCCAGACAGGGGTGAACGGAGAGACCCAGTACTTC.

The rearrangement joins TRBV7-3 to TRBJ2-2, with D possibly being TRBD2 (5 bases). Trimming shortened V by 3 bases and J by 4 bases, and 18 bases separated the two germline ends. This CDR3 is 17 amino acids long. From germline, CDR1 is SGHTA and CDR2 FQGTGA. As DNA, the CDR3 is TGTGCCAGCAGCTTGGTCGCCGAGGGCCGGGGCACCGGGGAGCTGTTTTTT. It translates to CASSLVAEGRGTGELFF. Based on the CDR3 plus reference TRBV7-3 and TRBJ2-2, the full variable domain is GAGVSQTPSNKVTEKGKYVELRCDPISGHTALYWYRQSLGQGPEFLIYFQGTGAADDSGLPNDRFFAVRPEGSVSTLKIQRTERGDSAVYLCASSLVAEGRGTGELFFGEGSRLTVL.

The rearrangement uses TRBV11-2 and TRBJ2-1, with TRBD2 matching over 10 bases. The CDR3 has 16 residues. Germline CDR1 and CDR2: SGHAT and FQNNGV. The trim removed 4 bases at V and 6 bases at J, leaving 9 bases unmatched. The CDR3 DNA is TGTGCCAGCAGCTATCCGCTAGCGGGAGAGGTCAATGAGCAGTTCTTC. This sequence encodes CASSYPLAGEVNEQFF.

V gene TRBV20-1 combines with J gene TRBJ2-7, with D unresolved. V was cut by 3 bases and J by 6 bases, with 15 bases left in between. Germline V gene sequence: CDR1 DFQATT, CDR2 SNEGSKA (reference sequence). The CDR3 has 13 residues. This CDR3 reads CSARLETYSEQYF. Written as DNA, the CDR3 is TGCAGTGCTAGGTTAGAAACTTATAGCGAGCAGTACTTC.

This chain links TRBV19 with TRBJ2-1; no definite D call. This CDR3 region has 11 residues. V lost 4 bases to trimming and J lost 10 bases, with 8 bases between them. Germline V lookup: CDR1 LNHDA, CDR2 SQIVND (reference sequence). CDR3 amino acids: CASSNRLEQFF. CDR3 coding DNA: TGTGCCAGTAGTAATAGGCTGGAGCAGTTCTTC.

The chain employs TRBV19 and TRBJ2-2; perhaps D is TRBD1 or TRBD2 (5 bases each). The CDR3 runs to 15 residues. The germline V gene has CDR1 LNHDA and CDR2 SQIVND (reference sequence). With 7 bases removed from V and 1 base from J, the gap between germline ends came to 13 bases. This chain's CDR3 is CASIPGAGNTGELFF. In nucleotides, the CDR3 is TGTGCCAGTATTCCCGGGGCGGGGAACACCGGGGAGCTGTTTTTT.

This clonotype has ten or more counts. The rearrangement uses TRBV18 and TRBJ2-1; 11 nucleotides line up with TRBD2. The CDR3 is 16 amino acids. The V gene's germline CDR1 is KGHSH and CDR2 LQKENI. J gave up 5 bases and V 6 bases, and 9 bases lay outside the gene matches. The CDR3 DNA reads TGTGCCAGCTCCCGTAATCTAGCGGGAGGTGACAATGAGCAGTTCTTC. Amino acid sequence: CASSRNLAGGDNEQFF.

V gene TRBV4-1 combines with J gene TRBJ2-5, with 9 bases matching TRBD2. The CDR3 spans 15 residues. Looked up from germline, CDR1 is MGHRA and CDR2 is YSYEKL. The V segment lost 4 bases and the J segment 4 bases; nucleotides outside the gene matches: 7. This CDR3 is CASSPVAGDGETQYF. CDR3 nucleotides: TGCGCCAGCAGCCCCGTAGCGGGAGACGGAGAGACCCAGTACTTC.

This clonotype was counted only a few times. This sequence joins TRBV27 and TRBJ2-7, with 11 bases matching TRBD1. Germline V gene lookup returns CDR1 MNHEY and CDR2 SMNVEV (reference sequence). Germline trimming cut 5 bases from V and 6 bases from J; bases unmatched to any gene: 9. The CDR3 loop spans 15 amino acids. This chain's CDR3 is CASSPLGTGGIEQYF. DNA for the CDR3: TGTGCCAGCAGTCCGCTGGGGACAGGGGGGATCGAGCAGTACTTC.

This chain's CDR3 is CAWSPEGDTGELFF. For the CDR3, the DNA is TGTGCCTGGAGCCCAGAAGGGGATACCGGGGAGCTGTTTTTT. This chain joins TRBV30 and TRBJ2-2; D might be TRBD1 (5 bases). Germline-derived CDR1 and CDR2 are GTSNPN and SVGIG (reference sequence). V shed 3 bases and J shed 5 bases, with 13 bases lying between them. The CDR3 extends over 14 amino acids. Filled out from reference TRBV30 and TRBJ2-2, the complete variable domain reads SQTIHQWPATLVQPVGSPLSLECTVEGTSNPNLYWYRQAAGRGLQLLFYSVGIGQISSEVPQNLSASRPQDRQFILSSKKLLLSDSGFYLCAWSPEGDTGELFFGEGSRLTVL.

The sample holds a few counts of this clonotype. The chain is built from TRBV4-1 and TRBJ2-1; no firm D call. Germline V gives CDR1 MGHRA, CDR2 YSYEKL. This CDR3 is built from 13 residues. Trimming removed 3 bases from V and 8 bases from J, with 11 bases in between. The CDR3 loop is CASSQARWDEQFF. In nucleotides, the CDR3 is TGCGCCAGCAGCCAGGCGAGATGGGATGAGCAGTTCTTC.

The chain recombines TRBV20-1 with TRBJ2-7; the D is unclear. Germline V gene data show CDR1 as DFQATT and CDR2 as SNEGSKA (reference sequence). V was trimmed by 6 bases and J by 0 bases, leaving 24 bases between them. The length of the CDR3 is 17 residues. In DNA, the CDR3 is TGCAGTGCCGGAGAAGGATTGAGGCAGACCTTCTCCTACGAGCAGTACTTC. This codes for CSAGEGLRQTFSYEQYF.

Notes on this clonotype: A much larger clone differs by one base, so this may be a read error. CDR3: CASSSYRATSTEAFF. The CDR3 bases are TGTGCCAGCAGTTCTTACAGGGCTACGAGCACTGAAGCTTTCTTT. This rearrangement joins TRBV12-3 or TRBV12-4 to TRBJ1-1, with D possibly TRBD1 on 6 matching bases. Trimming stripped 4 bases from V and 4 bases from J, with 16 bases between. The CDR3 is 15 residues long.

This chain uses TRBV19 with TRBJ2-2; the D gene is possibly TRBD2 (6 bases). The CDR3 is made up of 14 amino acids. V was pared by 7 bases and J by 4 bases, with 13 bases between. CDR1 and CDR2 (germline): LNHDA, SQIVND (reference sequence). The CDR3 sequence is CASNFLGGTGELFF. The CDR3 coding sequence is TGTGCCAGTAATTTTCTGGGAGGCACCGGGGAGCTGTTTTTT.

This clonotype was counted ten times or more. The chain has TRBV7-9 and TRBJ2-1, with D unresolved. The CDR3 has 15 residues. Trimming stripped 0 bases from V and 4 bases from J, with 10 bases between. Germline CDR1 and CDR2: SEHNR and FQNEAQ (reference sequence). The CDR3 nucleotides read TGTGCCAGCAGCTTAGCGGGCGCCCGTTACAATGAGCAGTTCTTC. As protein: CASSLAGARYNEQFF.

The V call is TRBV7-2, the J call TRBJ2-7; 10 bases align to TRBD1. The CDR3 is made up of 16 amino acids. Looked up from germline, CDR1 is SGHTA and CDR2 is FQGNSA. The V and J ends lost 5 bases and 3 bases, in that order; junction bases with no gene match: 10. This CDR3 is CASSITTGQGHYEQYF. CDR3 DNA sequence: TGTGCCAGCAGCATCACTACGGGACAGGGGCACTACGAGCAGTACTTC.

In its sample, this clonotype was seen a few times. Its ends do not fully match the called genes, so a read error is possible. Here the CDR3 DNA reads TGCAGCGTCAGCGGGCAGGAGGCCTCCTACGAGCAGTGCTTC. Translation gives CSVSGQEASYEQCF. The V gene is TRBV29-1, the J gene TRBJ2-7; the D gene is possibly TRBD2 (6 bases). The CDR3 has 14 residues. Germline lookup yields CDR1 SQVTM and CDR2 ANQGSEA.